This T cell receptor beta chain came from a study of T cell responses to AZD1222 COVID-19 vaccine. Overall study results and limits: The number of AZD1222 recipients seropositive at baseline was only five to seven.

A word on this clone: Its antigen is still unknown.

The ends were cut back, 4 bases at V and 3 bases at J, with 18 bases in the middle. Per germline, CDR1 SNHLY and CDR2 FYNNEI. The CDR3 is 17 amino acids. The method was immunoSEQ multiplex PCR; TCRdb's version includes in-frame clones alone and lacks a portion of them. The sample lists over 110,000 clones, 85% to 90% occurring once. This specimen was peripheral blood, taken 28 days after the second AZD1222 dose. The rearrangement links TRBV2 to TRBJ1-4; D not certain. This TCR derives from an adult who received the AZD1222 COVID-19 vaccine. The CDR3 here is CASSGTEPVPSNEKLFF. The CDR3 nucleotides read TGTGCCAGCAGTGGGACGGAGCCTGTACCATCTAATGAAAAACTGTTTTTT.